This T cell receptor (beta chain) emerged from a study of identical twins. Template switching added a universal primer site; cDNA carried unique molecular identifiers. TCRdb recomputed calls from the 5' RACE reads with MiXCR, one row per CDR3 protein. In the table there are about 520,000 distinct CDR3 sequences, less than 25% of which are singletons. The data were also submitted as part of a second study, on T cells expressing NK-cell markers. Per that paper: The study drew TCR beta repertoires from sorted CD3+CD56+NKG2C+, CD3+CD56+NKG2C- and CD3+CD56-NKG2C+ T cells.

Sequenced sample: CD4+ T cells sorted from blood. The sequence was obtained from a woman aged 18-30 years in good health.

CDR3 in amino acids: CSANPSSYNEQFF. For the CDR3, the DNA is TGCAGTGCTAACCCCAGCTCCTACAATGAGCAGTTCTTC. The chain links TRBV20-1 to TRBJ2-1; D is ambiguous. Trimming removed 4 bases at V and 0 bases at J, with 7 bases between. Germline V CDR1 and CDR2: DFQATT, SNEGSKA (reference sequence). The CDR3 covers 13 residues.